This T cell receptor (beta chain) was profiled in a study of PD-1 blockade in classical Hodgkin lymphoma. All patients experienced relapse after autologous stem cell transplantation, and brentuximab vedotin exposure was variable. This table comes from immunoSEQ multiplex PCR, and its TCRdb copy is limited to in-frame clones, with some not included. The sample shows 45,000 to 60,000 clones, roughly 80% of them seen only once. V gave up 5 bases and J gave up 7 bases, with 20 bases separating them. CDR3 length: 15 residues. Germline loops: CDR1 MGHDK, CDR2 SYGVNS. The receptor was isolated from a human donor with classical Hodgkin lymphoma. The V and J genes are TRBV25-1 and TRBJ1-2; D gene uncertain. Sequenced material: peripheral blood mononuclear cells (PBMCs), taken at baseline. The CDR3 loop is CASSSIGPAWSGYTF. The CDR3 DNA follows: TGTGCCAGCAGTTCCATCGGCCCCGCTTGGAGTGGCTACACCTTC.